This T cell receptor (beta chain) was retrieved from a study of T cell responses to AZD1222 COVID-19 vaccine. V lost 4 bases, J lost 8 bases, and 18 bases lay in between. This CDR3 contains 15 residues. Germline CDR1 and CDR2: LGHNA and YNFKEQ. The data were produced by immunoSEQ multiplex PCR, yet TCRdb's version contains in-frame clones alone and is incomplete. The data contain about 53,000 clones, approximately 84% of them singletons. This sequence joins TRBV4-2 and TRBJ2-1; D possibly corresponds to TRBD2 (7 bases). This specimen consisted of peripheral blood, obtained on day 0 of AZD1222 vaccination. The TCR comes from an adult in good health. The CDR3, as DNA: TGTGCCAGCAGCCTCCTTGAGGGGGGGAACGATGAGCAGTTCTTC. Translation: CASSLLEGGNDEQFF.